These 22 T cell receptor beta chains were sequenced from one sample in a study of cytomegalovirus exposure and HLA in healthy donors. Primers for the PCR totalled 60 Vbeta and 13 Jbeta. Some clones are missing from TCRdb's copy, which holds only in-frame ones; the method was immunoSEQ multiplex PCR. The sample has roughly 190,000 clones; more than 75% are singletons. The sample comprised PBMCs. The origin of the receptors is a man in his forties in good health and CMV-seropositive.

The rearrangement joins TRBV5-6 to TRBJ2-7, with D possibly being TRBD2 (6 bases). The length of the CDR3 is 14 residues. Germline CDR1 and CDR2: SGHDT and YYEEEE. Trimming took 7 bases from V and 0 from J, leaving 14 bases between them. CDR3 sequence reads: CASYRDSSSYEQYF. The CDR3 DNA is TGTGCCAGCTACCGGGACTCAAGCTCCTACGAGCAGTACTTC.

V gene TRBV7-8 combines with J gene TRBJ1-6; D is perhaps TRBD1 (6 bases). Germline V gene data show CDR1 as SGHVS and CDR2 as FQNEAQ. V lost 5 bases, J lost 4 bases, and 12 bases lay in between. The CDR3 extends over 15 amino acids. CDR3 nucleotides: TGTGCCAGCAGCCTTGACAGGATTTATAATTCACCCCTCCACTTT. Protein product: CASSLDRIYNSPLHF.

The chain combines TRBV15 with TRBJ2-7, with 9 bases that match TRBD1. The germline V gene encodes CDR1 LNHNV and CDR2 YYDKDF (reference sequence). This CDR3 is 14 amino acids long. The junction had 8 bases not matched to a gene; V was cut back by 5 bases and J by 6 bases. The CDR3: CATSFRQGGAEQYF. The CDR3 DNA is TGTGCCACCAGCTTCCGACAGGGGGGGGCCGAGCAGTACTTC.

The chain recombines TRBV27 with TRBJ2-7; no definite D call. Between the trimmed V and J ends, which lost 6 bases and 6 bases, there was a span of 18 bases. Germline CDR1 is MNHEY and CDR2 is SMNVEV (reference sequence). The CDR3 contains 14 residues. This CDR3 is CASSPHSSSCEQYF. Here the CDR3 DNA reads TGTGCCAGCAGCCCCCACAGTTCTTCTTGCGAGCAGTACTTC.

The chain has TRBV11-2 and TRBJ1-2; D unclear. The V end lost 1 base, the J end lost 7 bases, and 10 bases lay between the germline ends. The germline CDR1 and CDR2 sequences are SGHAT and FQNNGV. This CDR3 region has 13 residues. In nucleotides, the CDR3 is TGTGCCAGCAGCTTAGCGCAGGCCTCTGGCTACACCTTC. It codes for CASSLAQASGYTF. The full variable domain, rest sourced from reference TRBV11-2 and TRBJ1-2, is EAGVAQSPRYKIIEKRQSVAFWCNPISGHATLYWYQQILGQGPKLLIQFQNNGVVDDSQLPKDRFSAERLKGVDSTLKIQPAKLEDSAVYLCASSLAQASGYTFGSGTRLTVV.

The V call is TRBV7-9, the J call TRBJ2-3; TRBD2 might be the D (5 bases). CDR1 and CDR2 (germline): SEHNR, FQNEAQ (reference sequence). This CDR3 has 15 residues. V lost 3 bases to trimming and J lost 0 bases, with 10 bases between them. The CDR3 DNA reads as TGTGCCAGCAGCTTGGGTAGCGCAAGCACAGATACGCAGTATTTT. Translated, it gives CASSLGSASTDTQYF.

This clone was counted only a few times. This chain connects TRBV2 to TRBJ2-1; tentative D call: TRBD1 (6 bases). The CDR3 consists of 14 residues. V gave up 6 bases and J gave up 8 bases, with 17 bases separating them. Germline assignment: CDR1 SNHLY and CDR2 FYNNEI. This chain's CDR3 is CASSLWGLAYEQFF. The DNA of the CDR3 is TGTGCCAGCAGCCTTTGGGGGCTAGCATATGAGCAGTTCTTC.

The rearrangement uses TRBV6-5 and TRBJ2-2, with 7 bases identical to TRBD1. Per germline, CDR1 MNHEY and CDR2 SVGAGI. V lost 5 bases and J lost 4; bases outside the gene matches: 4. The CDR3 has 14 amino acids. The CDR3 reads CASSAQGPTGELFF. In nucleotides, the CDR3 is TGTGCCAGCAGTGCACAGGGGCCCACCGGGGAGCTGTTTTTT.

V and J are TRBV18 and TRBJ2-7; D is perhaps TRBD1 (6 bases). The CDR3 extends over 15 amino acids. Germline V CDR1 and CDR2: KGHSH, LQKENI. V shed 0 bases and J shed 2 bases, with 11 bases lying between them. The CDR3 region is CASSPPGTLPYEQYF. CDR3 sequence (DNA): TGTGCCAGCTCACCACCAGGGACACTGCCCTACGAGCAGTACTTC.

The chain links TRBV5-6 to TRBJ2-3; D call uncertain. CDR1 is SGHDT and CDR2 is YYEEEE in the germline V gene. The V end lost 9 bases, the J end lost 0 bases, and 20 bases lay between the germline ends. The CDR3 covers 16 residues. CDR3 loop: CATGALRLTSTDTQYF. The CDR3 DNA reads TGTGCCACCGGCGCCCTCAGGTTAACTAGCACAGATACGCAGTATTTT.

The chain joins TRBV25-1 to TRBJ2-3, with 14 nucleotides matching TRBD2. CDR1 MGHDK and CDR2 SYGVNS come from the germline V gene. V dropped 3 bases and J dropped 1; count of bases not matched to a gene: 3. The CDR3 extends over 17 amino acids. The CDR3 sequence: CASSELTSGRGTDTQYF. CDR3 coding DNA: TGTGCCAGCAGTGAGCTGACTAGCGGGAGGGGCACAGATACGCAGTATTTT.

The chain links TRBV14 to TRBJ1-2; 8 positions agree with TRBD1. The CDR3 runs 13 residues. With V trimmed by 10 bases and J by 4 bases, 8 bases remained unmatched. Germline values: CDR1 SGHDN, CDR2 FVKESK. CDR3 region: CATSQGAAYGYTF. Here the CDR3 DNA reads TGTGCCACGAGTCAGGGGGCAGCCTATGGCTACACCTTC.

The V gene is TRBV27, the J gene TRBJ2-5; TRBD2 agrees at 8 bases. Germline V gene data show CDR1 as MNHEY and CDR2 as SMNVEV (reference sequence). With 5 bases clipped from V and 5 bases from J, the junction kept 10 bases outside the gene matches. This CDR3 spans 15 amino acids. The CDR3 protein is CASSPGGVVRETQYF. The CDR3 DNA reads as TGTGCCAGCAGTCCCGGGGGGGTAGTGAGGGAGACCCAGTACTTC.

This rearrangement joins TRBV6-1 to TRBJ1-5, with 8 bases aligning to TRBD1. This CDR3 is built from 14 residues. CDR1 is MNHNS, CDR2 SASEGT, per germline. V trimming: 6 bases; J trimming: 7 bases; junction bases outside the gene matches: 8. The chain's CDR3 is CASSHQGAEQPQHF. In nucleotides, the CDR3 is TGTGCCAGCAGCCATCAGGGGGCCGAGCAGCCCCAGCATTTT.

This chain joins TRBV6-1 and TRBJ1-2, with D maybe TRBD1 (6 bases). This CDR3 is 12 amino acids long. Germline lookup yields CDR1 MNHNS and CDR2 SASEGT. With 8 bases removed from V and 7 bases from J, the gap between germline ends came to 14 bases. The CDR3 nucleotides read TGTGCCAGCTCAAGAAGGGGGATTGGCTACACCTTC. Residues: CASSRRGIGYTF.

The chain joins TRBV5-1 to TRBJ2-5; TRBD2 matches 10 bases. This CDR3 is 15 amino acids long. Looked up from germline, CDR1 is SGHRS and CDR2 is YFSETQ. The trim removed 4 bases at V and 5 bases at J, leaving 8 bases unmatched. As DNA, the CDR3 is TGCGCCAGCAGCCCCCAGCGGGGGGGCCACGAGACCCAGTACTTC. Translating it yields CASSPQRGGHETQYF.

The chain couples TRBV28 to TRBJ2-3; a possible D gene is TRBD2 (5 bases). Per the germline V gene, CDR1 is MDHEN and CDR2 is SYDVKM. There are 13 residues in the CDR3. The V end was cut by 5 bases, the J end by 5 bases, with 11 bases between. The CDR3, as DNA: TGTGCCAGCAGTCCCAGCGCGGGAGATACGCAGTATTTT. Protein sequence: CASSPSAGDTQYF.

The chain combines TRBV10-2 with TRBJ1-4; D is undetermined. The germline CDR1 and CDR2 sequences are WSHSY and SAAADI. This CDR3 region has 13 residues. With 4 bases removed from V and 3 bases from J, the gap between germline ends came to 6 bases. CDR3 in DNA: TGCGCCAGCAGTGTGGAGCCTAATGAAAAACTGTTTTTT. Amino acids: CASSVEPNEKLFF.

This CDR3 reads CASSQVAGADTQYF. In DNA, the CDR3 is TGCGCCAGCAGCCAAGTTGCGGGGGCGGATACGCAGTATTTT. The chain is built from TRBV4-1 and TRBJ2-3; D perhaps matches TRBD2 (7 bases). Between the trimmed V and J ends, which lost 1 base and 6 bases, there was a span of 11 bases. Germline CDR1 MGHRA, CDR2 YSYEKL. The CDR3 has 14 amino acids.

The chain carries TRBV7-9 and TRBJ2-5, with 13 bases that match TRBD2. The J segment lost 2 bases and the V segment lost 10 bases, leaving 1 base of the junction unmatched. Per germline, CDR1 SEHNR and CDR2 FQNEAQ (reference sequence). The CDR3 length is 13 residues. CDR3 sequence reads: CATGLAGQETQYF. In DNA, the CDR3 is TGTGCCACGGGACTAGCGGGGCAAGAGACCCAGTACTTC.

The chain recombines TRBV30 with TRBJ2-7; D might be TRBD1 (6 bases). CDR3 size: 12 residues. Trimming shortened V by 5 bases and J by 3 bases, and 11 bases separated the two germline ends. Germline V gene lookup returns CDR1 GTSNPN and CDR2 SVGIG (reference sequence). The CDR3 nucleotides are TGTGCCTGGGGGCGACAGGTCTACGAGCAGTACTTC. Amino acids: CAWGRQVYEQYF.

The chain joins TRBV5-1 to TRBJ2-1; the D gene is possibly TRBD1 (6 bases). The length of the CDR3 is 15 residues. CDR1 is SGHRS, CDR2 YFSETQ, per germline. With 0 bases removed from V and 9 bases from J, the gap between germline ends came to 16 bases. Here the CDR3 DNA reads TGCGCCAGCAGCTTGGAAGGGGGACCCAAGGGTGAGCAGTTCTTC. It yields the protein CASSLEGGPKGEQFF.